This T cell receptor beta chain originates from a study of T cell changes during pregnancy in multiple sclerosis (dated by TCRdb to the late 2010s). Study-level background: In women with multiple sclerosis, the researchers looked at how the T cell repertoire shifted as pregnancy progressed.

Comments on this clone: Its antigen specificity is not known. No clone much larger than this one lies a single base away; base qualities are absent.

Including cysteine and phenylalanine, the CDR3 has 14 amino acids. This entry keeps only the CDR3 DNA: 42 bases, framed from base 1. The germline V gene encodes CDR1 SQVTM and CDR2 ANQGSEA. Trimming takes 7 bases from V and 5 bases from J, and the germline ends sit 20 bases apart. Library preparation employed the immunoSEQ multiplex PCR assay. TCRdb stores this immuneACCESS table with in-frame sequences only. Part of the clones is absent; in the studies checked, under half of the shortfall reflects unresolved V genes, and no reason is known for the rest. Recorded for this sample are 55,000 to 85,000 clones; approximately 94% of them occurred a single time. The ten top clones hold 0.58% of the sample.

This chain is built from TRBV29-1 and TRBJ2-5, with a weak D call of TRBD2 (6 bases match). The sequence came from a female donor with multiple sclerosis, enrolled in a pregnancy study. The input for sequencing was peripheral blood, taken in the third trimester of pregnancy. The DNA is TGCAGCGGGATCATAGCGGCGATTGCGGAGACCCAGTACTTC. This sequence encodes CSGIIAAIAETQYF.